This TCR beta chain is drawn from a study of T-cell reconstitution after alpha-beta-depleted transplantation in children. The CDR3 length is 16 residues. Unique molecular identifiers featured in how the TCRbeta library was prepared. MiXCR was run by TCRdb on the PCR reads, yielding one entry per CDR3 protein. This table holds 400,000 to 500,000 distinct CDR3 sequences, about 11% found once. The sequencing here drew on PBMCs from the stem cell graft donor, taken from the stem cell graft. The chain links TRBV21-1 to TRBJ2-3; TRBD1 was called by the table and not checked on the DNA. TRBV21-1 is annotated as a pseudogene. This TCR came from a human donor who donated a stem cell graft to a child with acute myeloid leukemia. The CDR3 bases are TGTGCCAGCAGAGCAAGGCCCAGGGGAGACACAGATACGCAGTATTTT. Its protein product is CASRARPRGDTDTQYF.